This T cell receptor beta chain was recovered during a study of CD8+CD57+ T cells in acquired aplastic anemia. The study's findings and limits: No significant patient-versus-control difference appeared in CD8+ Simpson's diversity.

Genomic DNA was employed as the template in profiling TCR beta VDJ and CDR3. TCRdb re-called the reads through MiXCR, storing one row per CDR3 protein. The sample lists 350,000 to 450,000 distinct CDR3 sequences, around 72% occurring once. Comments on this clonotype: Antigen: not known.

This CDR3 spans 14 amino acids. Per the germline V gene, CDR1 is SNHLY and CDR2 is FYNNEI. Deletions cut 4 bases from V and 5 bases from J, with 15 bases between. This sequence originates from a human donor in good health, serving as a control. The genes are TRBV2 and TRBJ2-7, with D possibly matching TRBD1 (6 bases). Sequencing was performed on sorted CD4+, CD8+, or CD8+CD57+ T cells (not recorded which) from PBMCs. The chain's CDR3 is CASSADRHSDEQYF. In nucleotides, the CDR3 is TGTGCCAGCAGTGCGGACAGACACAGTGACGAGCAGTACTTC. The full variable domain, completed using reference TRBV2 and TRBJ2-7, is EPEVTQTPSHQVTQMGQEVILRCVPISNHLYFYWYRQILGQKVEFLVSFYNNEISEKSEIFDDQFSVERPDGSNFTLKIRSTKLEDSAMYFCASSADRHSDEQYFGPGTRLTVT.